The 27 T cell receptor beta chains below were found in one sample sequenced in a study of cytomegalovirus exposure and HLA in healthy donors (dated by TCRdb to about 2017). The method was the immunoSEQ multiplex PCR assay. For the multiplex PCR, a mixture combining 60 forward primers for TCR Vbeta segments and 13 reverse primers for TCR Jbeta segments was used. The table was pulled from immuneACCESS by TCRdb, which kept in-frame rearrangements only. Such tables lose some clones; where checked, under half of the loss comes from unresolved V genes, and the rest has no known cause. The sample includes 95,000 to 150,000 clones, with around 80% observed a single time. The leading ten clones occupy 2% to 2.5% of the sample. Sequenced material: PBMCs. Receptors were obtained from a man aged 30 to 39 in good health and CMV-seronegative.

This rearrangement joins TRBV6-1 to TRBJ2-7, with 8 bases aligning to TRBD1. The J segment lost 5 bases and the V segment lost 5 bases, leaving 8 bases of the junction unmatched. CDR3 size: 14 residues. Per germline, CDR1 MNHNS and CDR2 SASEGT. The CDR3 here is CASSRGDRMDEQYF. CDR3 DNA: TGTGCCAGCAGTAGAGGGGACAGGATGGACGAGCAGTACTTC.

V usage is TRBV9 and J usage is TRBJ2-6, with D possibly matching TRBD2 (7 bases). Trimming left V 2 bases short and J 1 base short, with 13 bases between. The CDR3 is 17 amino acids. Germline CDR1 is SGDLS and CDR2 is YYNGEE. Here the CDR3 DNA reads TGTGCCAGCAGCGTTACGGGGGGCAGGTCTGGGGCCAACGTCCTGACTTTC. Translating gives CASSVTGGRSGANVLTF.

This sequence joins TRBV5-6 and TRBJ2-1; 7 positions match TRBD2. Germline CDR1 reads SGHDT; CDR2 reads YYEEEE. The ends lost 6 bases at V and 4 bases at J; junction bases unmatched: 13. The CDR3 is 16 residues long. The CDR3 sequence: CASNPRGGNSYNEQFF. Written as DNA, the CDR3 is TGTGCCAGCAATCCTCGCGGGGGAAACTCTTACAATGAGCAGTTCTTC.

This clone was observed a single time. The V call is TRBV9, the J call TRBJ1-3; the D is unclear. This CDR3 spans 17 amino acids. Germline V CDR1 and CDR2: SGDLS, YYNGEE. Trimming cost V 2 bases and J 0 bases, with 15 bases left between them. The CDR3 sequence: CASSVFRGSDSGNTIYF. The CDR3 DNA sequence: TGTGCCAGCAGCGTGTTCCGGGGATCCGACTCTGGAAACACCATATATTTT. Variable domain in full (rest from reference TRBV9 and TRBJ1-3): DSGVTQTPKHLITATGQRVTLRCSPRSGDLSVYWYQQSLDQGLQFLIQYYNGEERAKGNILERFSAQQFPDLHSELNLSSLELGDSALYFCASSVFRGSDSGNTIYFGEGSWLTVV.

The chain joins TRBV7-9 to TRBJ2-7; TRBD1 is a possible D gene (5 bases). The CDR3 extends over 15 amino acids. V lost 4 bases and J 4 bases, leaving 17 bases between the germline ends. The germline CDR1 and CDR2 sequences are SEHNR and FQNEAQ (reference sequence). The CDR3 region has the DNA TGTGCCAGCAGCTATCTATCAGGCAGGGTTTACGAGCAGTACTTC. As protein: CASSYLSGRVYEQYF.

The CDR3 coding sequence is TGTGCCAGCAGTGTGGCAGGGGGGCAAGAGACCCAGTACTTC. This translates into CASSVAGGQETQYF. The chain employs TRBV6-1 and TRBJ2-5; D is possibly TRBD1 (7 bases). The CDR3 has 14 residues. Germline V lookup: CDR1 MNHNS, CDR2 SASEGT. V was shortened by 4 bases and J by 2 bases, with 11 bases between the two germline ends.

About this clone itself: One end of the junction does not line up with germline, which may come from a read error. The V call is TRBV7-6, the J call TRBJ2-6, with a weak D call TRBD1 (5 bases). The CDR3 is 17 residues long. Per germline, CDR1 SGHVS and CDR2 FNYEAQ. The CDR3 DNA reads as TGTGCCAGCAGCTTATCAGTCCTACACTCTGGGGCCAACGGCCTGACTTTC. It is translated as CASSLSVLHSGANGLTF.

V is TRBV6-1 and J is TRBJ2-7; a possible D gene is TRBD2 (6 bases). Trimming took 6 bases from V and 3 from J, leaving 18 bases between them. The CDR3 spans 15 residues. Germline V gene data show CDR1 as MNHNS and CDR2 as SASEGT. DNA for the CDR3: TGTGCCAGCAGGCATCCCGGGACGGGAGACTACGAGCAGTACTTC. As protein: CASRHPGTGDYEQYF.

Only a few counts were recorded for this clone. This rearrangement joins TRBV28 to TRBJ2-7; D is undetermined. The CDR3 covers 13 residues. Germline V gene data show CDR1 as MDHEN and CDR2 as SYDVKM. V was trimmed by 3 bases and J by 3 bases, leaving 9 bases between them. CDR3 in amino acids: CASSFQTVYEQYF. CDR3 bases: TGTGCCAGCAGTTTTCAAACGGTCTACGAGCAGTACTTC.

The chain is built from TRBV11-2 and TRBJ2-7; perhaps TRBD1 as D (5 bases). The germline V gene encodes CDR1 SGHAT and CDR2 FQNNGV. With 1 base removed from V and 2 bases from J, the gap between germline ends came to 9 bases. The CDR3 contains 14 residues. The CDR3 DNA reads as TGTGCCAGCAGCTTAGTCAGGGTTACCTACGAGCAGTACTTC. Protein sequence: CASSLVRVTYEQYF. Variable domain in full (rest from reference TRBV11-2 and TRBJ2-7): EAGVAQSPRYKIIEKRQSVAFWCNPISGHATLYWYQQILGQGPKLLIQFQNNGVVDDSQLPKDRFSAERLKGVDSTLKIQPAKLEDSAVYLCASSLVRVTYEQYFGPGTRLTVT.

This chain connects TRBV28 to TRBJ1-5; a weak D match, TRBD1 (5 bases). V lost 8 bases and J 5 bases, leaving 10 bases between the germline ends. Germline V gene sequence: CDR1 MDHEN, CDR2 SYDVKM. The CDR3 has 12 amino acids. CDR3: CASPRADQPQHF. The CDR3, as DNA: TGTGCCAGCCCCAGGGCCGATCAGCCCCAGCATTTT.

The rearrangement joins TRBV7-8 to TRBJ2-5; TRBD2 agrees at 12 bases. The V segment lost 7 bases and the J segment 7 bases; nucleotides outside the gene matches: 19. Looked up from germline, CDR1 is SGHVS and CDR2 is FQNEAQ. The CDR3 has 18 residues. CDR3: CASTRGPLAGGGLRTQYF. The CDR3 nucleotides are TGTGCCAGCACCCGAGGCCCGCTAGCGGGGGGGGGCTTGCGGACCCAGTACTTC.

The chain combines TRBV7-6 with TRBJ2-3; D perhaps matches TRBD1 (5 bases). The CDR3 runs to 16 residues. V lost 0 bases, J lost 1 base, and 11 bases lay in between. The germline gives CDR1 SGHVS, CDR2 FNYEAQ. The CDR3 nucleotides are TGTGCCAGCAGCTTAGCAGGCCAAGGGGGCACAGATACGCAGTATTTT. Translated: CASSLAGQGGTDTQYF.

As regards this clone: At one boundary the junction diverges from the germline segment, which might be a read error. The gene calls are TRBV27 and TRBJ1-2; D perhaps matches TRBD1 (5 bases). The CDR3 spans 14 residues. From germline, CDR1 is MNHEY and CDR2 SMNVEV (reference sequence). CDR3 loop: CASSYIGTNYGYTF. The CDR3 DNA reads as TGTGCCAGCAGTTACATTGGGACTAACTATGGCTATACCTTC.

A remark on this clone: This specimen includes other DNA sequences encoding the same CDR3. The CDR3 DNA is TGTGCCAGCAGCTTAGCGGGGGACAGCTATGGCTACACCTTC. Amino acid sequence: CASSLAGDSYGYTF. The rearrangement links TRBV7-2 to TRBJ1-2, with 7 bases lining up with TRBD1. Germline V gene data show CDR1 as SGHTA and CDR2 as FQGNSA. This CDR3 has 14 amino acids. V dropped 0 bases and J dropped 4; count of bases not matched to a gene: 2.

The rearrangement links TRBV5-5 to TRBJ2-3; TRBD1 matches at 10 bases. Trimming took 4 bases from V and 5 from J; bases not matched to a gene: 10. Germline V CDR1 and CDR2: SGHKS, YYEKEE (reference sequence). The CDR3 has 16 amino acids. CDR3 nucleotides: TGTGCCAGCAGCATAACGACAGGGGGCGTAATAGATACGCAGTATTTT. Translation: CASSITTGGVIDTQYF. Complete variable domain (other parts from reference TRBV5-5 and TRBJ2-3): DAGVTQSPTHLIKTRGQQVTLRCSPISGHKSVSWYQQVLGQGPQFIFQYYEKEERGRGNFPDRFSARQFPNYSSELNVNALLLGDSALYLCASSITTGGVIDTQYFGPGTRLTVL.

This clone has more than one count but fewer than ten. The chain has TRBV4-3 and TRBJ2-3; 8 nucleotides line up with TRBD2. The CDR3 runs 17 residues. V gave up 0 bases and J gave up 2 bases; unmatched junction bases: 7. Germline CDR1 is LGHNA and CDR2 is YSLEER. The CDR3 DNA sequence: TGCGCCAGCAGCCAAGATCGGGCGGGGGGCCCCACAGATACGCAGTATTTT. Translating gives CASSQDRAGGPTDTQYF.

V and J are TRBV9 and TRBJ2-2, with 9 positions matching TRBD2. Trimming at V came to 4 bases and at J to 4 bases, leaving 11 bases not matched to a gene. This CDR3 is built from 17 residues. CDR1 is SGDLS and CDR2 is YYNGEE in the germline V gene. CDR3 protein: CASSPGWRGGRTGELFF. The CDR3 DNA sequence: TGTGCCAGCAGCCCAGGGTGGCGGGGGGGCCGCACCGGGGAGCTGTTTTTT. The full variable domain, in which reference TRBV9 and TRBJ2-2 provide the parts outside the CDR3, is DSGVTQTPKHLITATGQRVTLRCSPRSGDLSVYWYQQSLDQGLQFLIQYYNGEERAKGNILERFSAQQFPDLHSELNLSSLELGDSALYFCASSPGWRGGRTGELFFGEGSRLTVL.

This clone came up once. V is TRBV7-2 and J is TRBJ2-2; TRBD1 matches at 11 bases. J gave up 4 bases and V 0 bases, and 1 base lay outside the gene matches. The length of the CDR3 is 16 residues. The germline V gene has CDR1 SGHTA and CDR2 FQGNSA. This chain's CDR3 is CASSLAGQGVTGELFF. CDR3 bases: TGTGCCAGCAGCTTAGCGGGACAGGGGGTCACCGGGGAGCTGTTTTTT.

This sequence joins TRBV13 and TRBJ1-5; possibly TRBD1 for D (5 bases). Germline CDR1 is PRHDT and CDR2 is FYEKMQ (reference sequence). The V gene lost 4 bases and the J gene lost 3 bases, with 10 bases spanning the gap. CDR3 length: 14 amino acids. The CDR3 DNA reads TGTGCCAGCAGCTGGGGGGGTGTCAATCAGCCCCAGCATTTT. Translated, it gives CASSWGGVNQPQHF.

V gene TRBV6-1 combines with J gene TRBJ2-5; 8 nucleotides align to TRBD2. Germline lookup yields CDR1 MNHNS and CDR2 SASEGT. The junction had 12 bases not matched to a gene; V was cut back by 7 bases and J by 5 bases. This CDR3 is built from 15 residues. The CDR3 here is CASTWDGGAGETQYF. DNA for the CDR3: TGTGCCAGCACCTGGGACGGGGGGGCGGGGGAGACCCAGTACTTC.

V gene TRBV6-1 combines with J gene TRBJ2-2, with D perhaps matching TRBD1 (8 bases). Trimming pared 4 bases from V and 5 bases from J, leaving 14 bases between. The CDR3 has 15 residues. Looked up from germline, CDR1 is MNHNS and CDR2 is SASEGT. The CDR3 DNA is TGTGCCAGCAGTGGATACAGGGGGGGGACCGGGGAGCTGTTTTTT. This translates into CASSGYRGGTGELFF.

The chain links TRBV7-9 to TRBJ2-1; 9 nucleotides align to TRBD2. From germline, CDR1 is SEHNR and CDR2 FQNEAQ (reference sequence). This CDR3 comprises 16 residues. Trimming removed 7 bases from V and 6 bases from J; junction bases left unmatched: 13. CDR3 region: CASTLPASGAFNEQFF. CDR3 DNA: TGTGCCAGCACCCTCCCGGCTAGCGGGGCGTTCAATGAGCAGTTCTTC.

The V call is TRBV7-8, the J call TRBJ2-1; TRBD2 agrees at 7 bases. The V segment lost 3 bases and the J segment 1 base; nucleotides outside the gene matches: 6. This CDR3 spans 16 amino acids. The V gene's germline CDR1 is SGHVS and CDR2 FQNEAQ. This CDR3 is CASSFLGGGSYNEQFF. In DNA, the CDR3 is TGTGCCAGCAGCTTTTTAGGCGGGGGTTCCTACAATGAGCAGTTCTTC.

This rearrangement joins TRBV6-1 to TRBJ1-1, with a possible D match to TRBD1 (5 bases). Germline V CDR1 and CDR2: MNHNS, SASEGT. V lost 10 bases and J lost 1, with 13 bases in between. This CDR3 has 13 amino acids. CDR3 nucleotides: TGTGCCACCAGAAGACAGAAGAACACTGAAGCTTTCTTT. Amino acid sequence: CATRRQKNTEAFF.

This chain joins TRBV27 and TRBJ1-1; D not resolved. CDR1 and CDR2 from the germline V gene are MNHEY and SMNVEV (reference sequence). Trimming left V 3 bases short and J 2 bases short, with 7 bases between. This CDR3 has 13 residues. For the CDR3, the DNA is TGTGCCAGCAGTTTTACGGTTAACACTGAAGCTTTCTTT. This encodes CASSFTVNTEAFF.

This rearrangement joins TRBV2 to TRBJ2-3, with TRBD2 matching over 12 bases. V was pared by 9 bases and J by 6 bases, with 7 bases of the junction left unmatched. Germline V gene sequence: CDR1 SNHLY, CDR2 FYNNEI. The CDR3 runs 14 residues. The CDR3, as DNA: TGTGCCAGTTCACTAGCGGGGGGCGGGGATACGCAGTATTTT. This gives the protein CASSLAGGGDTQYF.